This record looks at one T cell receptor beta chain sequence and its context. Its matching antigen is unknown. Each donor gave one heparinised blood draw averaging roughly 100 mL. The authors reverse transcribed all of the isolated RNA, so sequencing captured expressed TCRB transcripts. There were about 3.6 million reads on average in the naive, central memory and regulatory T cell samples. Clones were sequenced by immunoSEQ multiplex PCR, and TCRdb holds only the in-frame ones, with some missing. The table records 240,000 or so clones, over 65% of them present only once. These data come from a study of beta chain features in type 1 diabetes. Regarding the study as a whole: Significant though moderate, a shortening of TCRB CDR3s appeared in all four CD4+ subsets of Type 1 diabetes patients. The naive, central memory and Treg TCRB repertoires looked more alike in patients than they did in healthy donors.

The TCR was taken from a man aged 30 to 39 in good health. Sequenced: naive CD4+ T cells from blood.

CDR3 nucleotide sequence: TGTGCCAGCAGCTTTCAGACAGGGTCCCAAGAGACCCAGTACTTC. Translating it yields CASSFQTGSQETQYF. J is TRBJ2-5 and V is TRBV7-2, with 7 bases fitting TRBD1. CDR1 and CDR2 from the germline V gene are SGHTA and FQGNSA. This CDR3 has 15 amino acids. After removal of 3 bases from V and 1 base from J, the junction contained 5 bases not matched to a gene.